This T cell receptor (beta chain) is drawn from a study of long-term antiretroviral therapy in people with HIV. This CDR3 region has 13 residues. Trimming pared 2 bases from V and 7 bases from J, leaving 8 bases between. The germline V gene has CDR1 MNHEY and CDR2 SVGAGI. An immunoSEQ assay, version v3.0, was performed at survey level. What sequencing targeted per sample was about 35,000-55,000 T-cell genomes. Sequencing used immunoSEQ multiplex PCR; TCRdb keeps in-frame clones, though not all of them. In the table there are under 50,000 clones, less than 95% of which are singletons. The V gene is TRBV6-5, the J gene TRBJ2-2; a weak D match, TRBD2 (5 bases). Here the sequenced sample was unsorted PBMCs, taken roughly 9.4 years after starting antiretroviral therapy. The receptor's source is a man aged 25 to 40 with HIV. The CDR3 DNA is TGTGCCAGCAGTTACAACGGAGGCGGGGAGCTGTTTTTT. Residues: CASSYNGGGELFF.